This entry lists 16 T cell receptor beta chains sequenced from one sample in a study of regulatory T cells in long-lasting Graves disease. Researchers made TCR beta libraries by using iRepertoire HTBI primers and running Arm-PCR on CDR3 regions. TCRdb reanalysed the multiplex PCR reads using MiXCR and keeps one entry per CDR3 protein. The sample carries roughly 420,000 distinct CDR3 sequences, around 15% recorded once. Time point here: newly diagnosed GD, antithyroid drugs for less than 3 months. RNA extracted from PBMCs served as the sequencing template. These data also formed part of another study, on T cells in Graves' hyperthyroidism and ophthalmopathy.

This specimen was peripheral blood mononuclear cells (PBMCs), taken at new diagnosis, from a patient treated with antithyroid drugs. Receptor source: a woman under 40 with Graves disease.

The sample holds many counts of this clonotype. DNA of the CDR3: TGTGCCAGCAGTCGGGGACAGGTGGAAATCTACGAGCAGTACTTC. This sequence encodes CASSRGQVEIYEQYF. The chain carries TRBV11-3 and TRBJ2-7; 8 nucleotides align to TRBD1. Germline V gene sequence: CDR1 SGHNT, CDR2 YENEEA. J was trimmed by 3 bases and V by 6 bases; bases with no gene match: 10. The CDR3 covers 15 residues.

This clonotype was counted many times. CDR3 amino acids: CASSSQVVVYEQYF. The CDR3 DNA sequence: TGTGCCAGCAGCTCCCAGGTGGTAGTCTACGAGCAGTACTTC. The chain recombines TRBV7-9 with TRBJ2-7, with D unclear. V lost 4 bases and J 3 bases, leaving 13 bases between the germline ends. Germline loops: CDR1 SEHNR, CDR2 FQNEAQ (reference sequence). This CDR3 region has 14 residues.

The V gene is TRBV19, the J gene TRBJ2-3; TRBD2 matches at 10 bases. Trimming took 0 bases from V and 7 from J; bases not matched to a gene: 16. CDR3 size: 19 residues. Germline-derived CDR1 and CDR2 are LNHDA and SQIVND (reference sequence). The CDR3 DNA reads as TGTGCCAGTAGTATAGATCCCCCCGTAGCGGGGGGTCAAAGGTATACGCAGTATTTT. Amino acids: CASSIDPPVAGGQRYTQYF.

This clonotype was seen at least ten times. This chain uses TRBV15 with TRBJ2-5; TRBD2 aligns across 8 bases. V was pared by 0 bases and J by 5 bases, with 5 bases of the junction left unmatched. The V gene's germline CDR1 is LNHNV and CDR2 YYDKDF (reference sequence). This CDR3 comprises 15 residues. CDR3 residues: CATSRDPTSGETQYF. The CDR3 bases are TGTGCCACCAGCAGAGATCCCACTAGCGGTGAGACCCAGTACTTC.

V and J are TRBV29-1 and TRBJ2-7, with D hard to call. Germline V gene lookup returns CDR1 SQVTM and CDR2 ANQGSEA. The CDR3 runs 12 residues. Trimming stripped 7 bases from V and 7 bases from J, with 17 bases between. CDR3 protein: CSALDSVREQYF. The CDR3 nucleotides are TGCAGCGCCCTCGACTCGGTCCGGGAGCAGTACTTC.

The CDR3 DNA reads TGTGCCGCCCAGGGGACAGGGGTGAATGAAAAACTGTTTTTT. It is translated as CAAQGTGVNEKLFF. The chain joins TRBV6-1 to TRBJ1-4, with 10 positions matching TRBD1. Germline CDR1 is MNHNS and CDR2 is SASEGT. This CDR3 is 14 amino acids long. The V segment lost 11 bases and the J segment 5 bases; nucleotides outside the gene matches: 8.

The sample holds many counts of this clonotype. The chain employs TRBV29-1 and TRBJ1-1; D possibly corresponds to TRBD1 (6 bases). This CDR3 comprises 11 residues. Germline CDR1 and CDR2: SQVTM and ANQGSEA. V lost 7 bases, J lost 6 bases, and 12 bases lay in between. CDR3 DNA: TGCAGCGCTGAGGGGGGTGCTGAAGCTTTCTTT. Its translation is CSAEGGAEAFF.

This clonotype was counted many times. The rearrangement joins TRBV11-2 to TRBJ2-2, with D uncertain. Germline V gene sequence: CDR1 SGHAT, CDR2 FQNNGV. The V end lost 2 bases, the J end lost 6 bases, and 7 bases lay between the germline ends. The CDR3 is made up of 13 amino acids. In DNA form, the CDR3 reads TGTGCCAGCAGCTTAATCCGGGCCGGGGAGCTGTTTTTT. This sequence encodes CASSLIRAGELFF.

Details on this clonotype: A clone one base away is much larger, so this may be a read error. The chain joins TRBV12-3 or TRBV12-4 to TRBJ2-3; 9 bases are a match to TRBD2. J was trimmed by 3 bases and V by 2 bases; bases with no gene match: 6. The CDR3 has 16 amino acids. CDR3 protein: CASSLWLAGRTDTQYF. The DNA for the CDR3 is TGTGCCAGCAGTTTATGGCTAGCGGGAAGGACAGATACGCAGTATTTT.

This clonotype was observed a handful of times. This chain uses TRBV7-2 with TRBJ2-7, with D possibly matching TRBD2 (6 bases). Trimming took off 5 bases at V and 0 bases at J, with 8 bases between the two ends. In germline, CDR1 is SGHTA, CDR2 FQGNSA. CDR3 length: 13 amino acids. The CDR3 is CASSRESSYEQYF. For the CDR3, the DNA is TGTGCCAGCAGCCGGGAGTCCTCCTACGAGCAGTACTTC. The full variable domain, with the rest looked up from reference TRBV7-2 and TRBJ2-7, is GAGVSQSPSNKVTEKGKDVELRCDPISGHTALYWYRQSLGQGLEFLIYFQGNSAPDKSGLPSDRFSAERTGGSVSTLTIQRTQQEDSAVYLCASSRESSYEQYFGPGTRLTVT.

This clonotype was counted at least ten times. This chain uses TRBV20-1 with TRBJ2-1, with a weak D call TRBD2 (6 bases). Germline assignment: CDR1 DFQATT and CDR2 SNEGSKA (reference sequence). Trimming cost V 0 bases and J 5 bases, with 14 bases left between them. The CDR3 length is 15 residues. The CDR3 DNA reads TGCAGTGCTAGAGACGGGAGTTTTCTTGACAATGAGCAGTTCTTC. It is translated as CSARDGSFLDNEQFF.

This chain joins TRBV20-1 and TRBJ2-3; 15 bases agree with TRBD2. V was clipped by 1 base and J by 3 bases; unmatched bases: 2. Germline V gene sequence: CDR1 DFQATT, CDR2 SNEGSKA (reference sequence). The CDR3 consists of 16 residues. CDR3 sequence reads: CSARGGTSGRTDTQYF. The CDR3 coding sequence is TGCAGTGCTAGAGGGGGGACTAGCGGGAGGACAGATACGCAGTATTTT.

This clonotype was counted between two and nine times. The chain couples TRBV30 to TRBJ1-4, with unresolved D. Between the trimmed V and J ends, which lost 2 bases and 8 bases, there was a span of 6 bases. Germline assignment: CDR1 GTSNPN and CDR2 SVGIG (reference sequence). CDR3 length: 11 residues. CDR3 bases: TGTGCCTGGAGTCCCCAGGAAAAACTGTTTTTT. It yields the protein CAWSPQEKLFF.

The chain combines TRBV5-5 with TRBJ2-7; a possible D gene is TRBD2 (5 bases). This CDR3 region has 14 residues. The V and J ends lost 0 bases and 2 bases respectively, with 9 bases between them. Germline V gene lookup returns CDR1 SGHKS and CDR2 YYEKEE (reference sequence). The CDR3 DNA reads TGTGCCAGCAGCTTGGCAGGACTGACCTACGAGCAGTACTTC. Its protein product is CASSLAGLTYEQYF.

There are many counts of this clonotype. The chain uses TRBV6-2 or TRBV6-3 and TRBJ2-7; the D gene is possibly TRBD1 (5 bases). The CDR3 covers 14 residues. Trimming took off 6 bases at V and 0 bases at J, with 12 bases between the two ends. Germline lookup yields CDR1 MNHEY and CDR2 SVGEGT. CDR3 region: CASSSDIYSYEQYF. Here the CDR3 DNA reads TGTGCCAGCAGCTCGGACATTTACTCCTACGAGCAGTACTTC.

This chain connects TRBV20-1 to TRBJ2-3, with D possibly TRBD2 on 6 matching bases. The CDR3 totals 15 residues. V lost 0 bases and J 3 bases, leaving 13 bases between the germline ends. Germline-derived CDR1 and CDR2 are DFQATT and SNEGSKA (reference sequence). CDR3 amino acids: CSARDWGVSTDTQYF. CDR3 coding DNA: TGCAGTGCTAGAGATTGGGGGGTATCTACAGATACGCAGTATTTT.